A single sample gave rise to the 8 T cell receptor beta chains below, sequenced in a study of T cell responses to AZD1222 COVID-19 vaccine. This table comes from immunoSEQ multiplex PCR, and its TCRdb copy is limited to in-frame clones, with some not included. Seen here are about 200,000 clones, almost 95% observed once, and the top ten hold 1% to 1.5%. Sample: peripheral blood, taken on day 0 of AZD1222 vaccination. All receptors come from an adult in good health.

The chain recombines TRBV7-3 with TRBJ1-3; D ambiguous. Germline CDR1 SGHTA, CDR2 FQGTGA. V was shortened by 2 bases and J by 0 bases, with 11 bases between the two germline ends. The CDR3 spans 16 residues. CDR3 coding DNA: TGTGCCAGCAGCTTATACGGGCAGGCCTCTGGAAACACCATATATTTT. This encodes CASSLYGQASGNTIYF.

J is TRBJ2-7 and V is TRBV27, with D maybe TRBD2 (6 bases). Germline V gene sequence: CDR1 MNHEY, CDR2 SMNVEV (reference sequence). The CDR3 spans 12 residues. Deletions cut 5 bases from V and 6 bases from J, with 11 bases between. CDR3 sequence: CASSGTVGEQYF. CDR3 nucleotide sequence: TGTGCCAGCAGTGGGACTGTCGGCGAGCAGTACTTC.

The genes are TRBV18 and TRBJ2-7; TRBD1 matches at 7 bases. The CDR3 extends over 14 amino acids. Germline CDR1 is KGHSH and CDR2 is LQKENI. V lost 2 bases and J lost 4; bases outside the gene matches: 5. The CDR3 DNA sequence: TGTGCCAGCTCACCAATAGGACAGGAGTACGAGCAGTACTTC. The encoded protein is CASSPIGQEYEQYF.

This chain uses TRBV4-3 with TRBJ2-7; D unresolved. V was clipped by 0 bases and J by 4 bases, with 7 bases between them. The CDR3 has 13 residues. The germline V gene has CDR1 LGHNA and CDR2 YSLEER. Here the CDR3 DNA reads TGCGCCAGCAGCCAAGATTCTGGATACGAGCAGTACTTC. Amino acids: CASSQDSGYEQYF.

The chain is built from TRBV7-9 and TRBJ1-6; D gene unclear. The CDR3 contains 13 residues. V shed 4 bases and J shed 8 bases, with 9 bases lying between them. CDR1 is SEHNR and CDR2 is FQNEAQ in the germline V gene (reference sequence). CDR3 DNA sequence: TGTGCCAGCAGCTCTACCAGCGATTCACCCCTCCACTTT. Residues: CASSSTSDSPLHF. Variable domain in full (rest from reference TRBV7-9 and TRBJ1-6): DTGVSQNPRHKITKRGQNVTFRCDPISEHNRLYWYRQTLGQGPEFLTYFQNEAQLEKSRLLSDRFSAERPKGSFSTLEIQRTEQGDSAMYLCASSSTSDSPLHFGNGTRLTVT.

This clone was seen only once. The CDR3: CASRQNNEQFF. CDR3 nucleotide sequence: TGTGCCAGCAGACAAAACAATGAGCAGTTCTTC. V and J are TRBV6-6 and TRBJ2-1; D is ambiguous. V shed 6 bases and J shed 5 bases, with 5 bases lying between them. There are 11 residues in the CDR3. Germline V gene lookup returns CDR1 MNHNY and CDR2 SVGAGI (reference sequence).

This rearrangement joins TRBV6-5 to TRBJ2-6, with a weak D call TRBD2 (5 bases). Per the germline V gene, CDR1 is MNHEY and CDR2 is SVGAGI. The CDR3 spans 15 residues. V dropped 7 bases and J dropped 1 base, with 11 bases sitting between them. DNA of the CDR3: TGTGCCAGCATCCTGTCGGGGTCTGGGGCCAACGTCCTGACTTTC. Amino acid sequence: CASILSGSGANVLTF.

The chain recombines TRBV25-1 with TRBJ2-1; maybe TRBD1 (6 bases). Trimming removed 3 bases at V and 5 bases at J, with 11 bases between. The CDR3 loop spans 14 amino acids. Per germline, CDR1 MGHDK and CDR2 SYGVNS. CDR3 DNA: TGTGCCAGCAGTGACAGGGGCCTCGACAATGAGCAGTTCTTC. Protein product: CASSDRGLDNEQFF.